A single sample is the source of the 4 T cell receptor beta chains below, sequenced in a study of breast tumors, draining lymph nodes, adjacent tissues. The lymph nodes were axillary draining lymph nodes from breast cancer patients. TCRdb recomputed calls from the multiplex PCR reads with MiXCR, one row per CDR3 protein. The sample records 140,000 or so distinct CDR3 sequences, 32% being singletons. The sequencing input was axillary lymph node tissue. The source of these receptors is a female donor with breast cancer. Some clones in this sample may be carry-over from other donors' samples.

The CDR3 bases are TGTGCCAGCAGTCCAAACACCGGACTAGCGGGGGGGCGTGAGCAGTTCTTC. This encodes CASSPNTGLAGGREQFF. The V and J genes are TRBV6-2 or TRBV6-3 and TRBJ2-1, with 15 bases fitting TRBD2. V shed 5 bases and J 9 bases; nucleotides not matched to a gene: 11. This CDR3 spans 17 amino acids. The germline gives CDR1 MNHEY, CDR2 SVGEGT.

The rearrangement links TRBV5-1 to TRBJ2-3; maybe TRBD2 (5 bases). The V end was cut by 4 bases, the J end by 4 bases, with 13 bases between. There are 14 residues in the CDR3. Looked up from germline, CDR1 is SGHRS and CDR2 is YFSETQ. CDR3 coding DNA: TGCGCCAGCAGCCCGGGGAAGGCCTCAGATACGCAGTATTTT. It yields the protein CASSPGKASDTQYF.

This clonotype was recorded at least ten times. The CDR3 DNA is TGTGCCAGCAGACCCGGAGGGTCTGGCTATGGCTACACCTTC. This gives the protein CASRPGGSGYGYTF. The rearrangement links TRBV6-1 to TRBJ1-2; no clear D gene. The ends were cut back, 6 bases at V and 4 bases at J, with 15 bases in the middle. This CDR3 is built from 14 residues. Germline CDR1 and CDR2: MNHNS and SASEGT.

Comment on this clonotype: Since the CDR3 does not end with the conserved phenylalanine or tryptophan, this likely comes from a read error. The chain recombines TRBV5-1 with TRBJ1-6; a weak D match, TRBD1 (5 bases). V was pared by 4 bases and J by 10 bases, with 18 bases between. The CDR3 runs 15 residues. Germline CDR1 reads SGHRS; CDR2 reads YFSETQ. This chain's CDR3 is CASSARDPKNSPLHS. CDR3 in DNA: TGCGCCAGCAGCGCCCGGGACCCGAAAAACTCACCCCTCCACTCT.